Below are 4 T cell receptor beta chains sequenced from a single sample in a study of T cell changes during pregnancy in multiple sclerosis. Profiled with immunoSEQ multiplex PCR; TCRdb holds only in-frame clones, not every one. The repertoire holds around 37,000 clones, with approximately 90% as singletons. Sequencing used CD8+ T cells from peripheral blood mononuclear cells, obtained in the third trimester of pregnancy. These TCRs come from a female donor with multiple sclerosis, enrolled in a pregnancy study.

The chain employs TRBV7-9 and TRBJ1-1; 10 bases fit TRBD1. CDR3 length: 13 residues. Per germline, CDR1 SEHNR and CDR2 FQNEAQ (reference sequence). V lost 6 bases to trimming and J lost 11 bases; unmatched junction nucleotides: 9. The CDR3 DNA reads as TGTGCCAGCAGTGCGGGACAGGGGATGGGTGCTTTCTTT. Its translation is CASSAGQGMGAFF.

The V gene is TRBV11-2, the J gene TRBJ1-2; 7 nucleotides line up with TRBD1. The V segment lost 5 bases and the J segment 8 bases; nucleotides outside the gene matches: 11. This CDR3 has 14 residues. Looked up from germline, CDR1 is SGHAT and CDR2 is FQNNGV. CDR3 sequence: CASSHPEGARGYTF. The CDR3 DNA reads TGTGCCAGCAGCCATCCGGAGGGGGCCAGAGGCTACACCTTC.

The chain carries TRBV6-4 and TRBJ2-3, with 15 bases matching TRBD2. The CDR3 extends over 16 amino acids. J was trimmed by 4 bases and V by 2 bases; bases with no gene match: 1. Germline CDR1 is MRHNA and CDR2 is SNTAGT. The CDR3 region has the DNA TGTGCCAGCAGTGACGGGACTAGCGGGGGGCCAGATACGCAGTATTTT. It specifies CASSDGTSGGPDTQYF.

The rearrangement uses TRBV16 and TRBJ1-1, with TRBD1 as a possible D gene (6 bases). Between the trimmed V and J ends, which lost 5 bases and 1 base, there was a span of 8 bases. CDR3 length equals 13 residues. CDR1 is KGHSY, CDR2 FQNENV, per germline. As DNA, the CDR3 is TGTGCCAGCAGCGCAGGGGCGAACACTGAAGCTTTCTTT. Translation gives CASSAGANTEAFF.